The text below deals with one T cell receptor (beta chain). This clone turned up a few times. This clone's antigen is unknown. The input lacks base qualities; no much larger clone sits a single base away. The data are from a study of beta chain features in type 1 diabetes listed by TCRdb under 2018. Some background on the complete study: No differences in mean age, gender distribution, total cell number or subset yield were found between patients and healthy donors. A total of 100 million to 110 million sorted cells were examined across all samples, and a strong correlation was observed between cell number per subset and RNA yield. Regulatory and stem cell-like memory subsets were isolated from only 8 patients and about eight healthy donors, whereas naive and central memory subsets came from all 30 or so donors. The study compared the TCRB repertoires of sorted circulating CD4+ T cell subsets in recently diagnosed type 1 diabetes patients with those in matched healthy donors.

From each donor, a single peripheral blood sample of around 120 mL on average was drawn into heparinised tubes. Naive, central memory, regulatory and stem cell-like memory CD4+ T cells were sorted on a BD FACSAria II using a panel including CD45RO, CCR7, CD25, CD127, CD95 and CD27. All sorted populations exceeded 98% purity. PBMCs were isolated immediately by Lymphoprep density gradient centrifugation and stained directly without culture. So that batch effects would be minimized, each experiment stained and sorted samples in pairs, pairing one healthy donor with one patient. Study-wide findings and limitations: Fewer insertions and more nucleotide deletions at VDJ recombination sites were observed in patients with type 1 diabetes, implying thymic rearrangement abnormalities. PCR may preferentially amplify shorter templates, but because patient and control samples were amplified and corrected together, any resulting skew would affect both groups equally. Because small numbers of individuals were included in the HLA sub-analyses, any influence of HLA type on TCRB rearrangement was left unresolved. A moderate but significant shortening of TCRB CDR3 length was observed in type 1 diabetes patients in all four CD4+ subsets. Because cDNA was sequenced instead of genomic DNA, activated cells with high expression could be over-represented, although the groups did not differ in activation or CD3 levels. The naive, central memory and regulatory TCRB repertoires appeared to resemble one another more closely among patients than among healthy donors.

The High Capacity cDNA Reverse Transcription Kit was used to reverse transcribe all of the isolated RNA, meaning that expressed TCRB transcripts were what got sequenced. Naive, central memory and regulatory T cell samples underwent deep immunoSEQ sequencing, averaging about 3.57 million total reads per sample. Sorted cells were lysed in RLT buffer, and RNA was extracted using DNase-treated RNeasy Micro or Mini kits according to cell number. To prevent cross-contamination, every cell subset was processed on its own, while patient and healthy donor samples were processed together. The immunoSEQ multiplex PCR was used to amplify TCRB sequences from cDNA, yielding 87-bp fragments that span the CDR3 region. Amplicons were sequenced on the Illumina HiSeq platform. In the authors' own workflow: PCR bias was corrected computationally using synthetic template baselines, and reads within Hamming distance 2 were collapsed, with unmergeable singletons discarded. Reads were aligned against IMGT so that V, D and J genes, CDR3 length and insertions or deletions at six rearrangement sites could be assigned. Clonotype counts were normalized to sorted cell number within each subset before computing true diversity and Gini coefficients with the tcR R package. The overlap coefficient, calculated on TCRB nucleotide sequences, was used to measure repertoire sharing. In its TCRdb copy, this immuneACCESS table keeps in-frame sequences only and misses some clones. Where compared with another copy, unresolved V genes explain less than half of these, and the others have no known cause. The V and J calls and the clone size are those of that table, but D and trimming were determined from the DNA. The sample contains about 130,000 clones, roughly a tenth of them found a single time. The ten largest account for roughly 0.7% of the sample.

Reading the germline V gene gives CDR1 MNHNS and CDR2 SASEGT. Germline trimming amounts to 6 bases on V and 5 bases on J, with 10 as the count of junction bases outside the gene matches. Its CDR3 holds 14 amino acids, cysteine through phenylalanine. Only the CDR3 DNA is retained, 42 bases long and in frame from the first base. In this chain, TRBV6-1 is recombined with TRBJ2-7; 7 bases in the middle match TRBD2. Sequenced: central memory CD4+ T cells from blood. The TCR comes from a young man in good health. The CDR3 protein: CASRSLGGTHEQYF. DNA sequence: TGTGCCAGCAGATCCTTGGGGGGGACCCACGAGCAGTACTTC.